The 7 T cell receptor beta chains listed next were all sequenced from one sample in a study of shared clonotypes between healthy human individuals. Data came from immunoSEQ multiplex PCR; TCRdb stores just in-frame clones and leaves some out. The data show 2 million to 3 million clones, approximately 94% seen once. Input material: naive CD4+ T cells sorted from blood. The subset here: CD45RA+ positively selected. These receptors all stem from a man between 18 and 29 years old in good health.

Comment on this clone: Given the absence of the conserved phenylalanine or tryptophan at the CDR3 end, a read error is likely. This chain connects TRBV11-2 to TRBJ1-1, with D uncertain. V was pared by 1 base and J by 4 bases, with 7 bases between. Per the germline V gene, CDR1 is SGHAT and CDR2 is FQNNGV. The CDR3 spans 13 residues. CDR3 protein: CASSLVSLTEAFS. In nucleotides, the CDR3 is TGTGCCAGCAGCTTAGTAAGTCTCACTGAAGCTTTCTCT.

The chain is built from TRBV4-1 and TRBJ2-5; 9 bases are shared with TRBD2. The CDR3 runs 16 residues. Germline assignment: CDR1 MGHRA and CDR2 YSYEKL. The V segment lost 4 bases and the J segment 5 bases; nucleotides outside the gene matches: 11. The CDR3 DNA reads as TGCGCCAGCAGCCGGATAATTAGCGGGGGAGGGGAGACCCAGTACTTC. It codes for CASSRIISGGGETQYF.

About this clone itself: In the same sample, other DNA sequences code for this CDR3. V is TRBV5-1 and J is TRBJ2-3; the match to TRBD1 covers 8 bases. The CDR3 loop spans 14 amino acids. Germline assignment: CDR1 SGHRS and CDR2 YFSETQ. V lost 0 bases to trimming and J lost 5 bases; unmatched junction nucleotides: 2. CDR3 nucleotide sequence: TGCGCCAGCAGCTTGGGAACAGGGGGAGATACGCAGTATTTT. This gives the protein CASSLGTGGDTQYF.

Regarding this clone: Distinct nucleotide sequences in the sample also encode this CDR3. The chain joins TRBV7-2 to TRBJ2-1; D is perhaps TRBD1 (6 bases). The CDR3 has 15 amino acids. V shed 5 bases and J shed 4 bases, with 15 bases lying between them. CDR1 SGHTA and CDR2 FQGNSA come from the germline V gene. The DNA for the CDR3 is TGTGCCAGCAGCCCGTCCGGGACACCATACAATGAGCAGTTCTTC. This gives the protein CASSPSGTPYNEQFF. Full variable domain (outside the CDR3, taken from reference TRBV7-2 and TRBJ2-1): GAGVSQSPSNKVTEKGKDVELRCDPISGHTALYWYRQSLGQGLEFLIYFQGNSAPDKSGLPSDRFSAERTGGSVSTLTIQRTQQEDSAVYLCASSPSGTPYNEQFFGPGTRLTVL.

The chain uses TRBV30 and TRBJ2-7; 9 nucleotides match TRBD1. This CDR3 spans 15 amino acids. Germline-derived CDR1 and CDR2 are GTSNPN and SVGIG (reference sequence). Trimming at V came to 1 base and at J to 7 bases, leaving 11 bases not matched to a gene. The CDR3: CAWSARDRAAGEQYF. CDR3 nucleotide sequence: TGTGCCTGGAGTGCGCGGGACAGGGCGGCGGGGGAGCAGTACTTC.

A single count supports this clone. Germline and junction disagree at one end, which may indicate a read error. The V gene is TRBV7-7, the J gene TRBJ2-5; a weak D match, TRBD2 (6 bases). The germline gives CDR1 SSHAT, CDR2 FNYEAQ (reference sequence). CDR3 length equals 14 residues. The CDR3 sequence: CASSPGLTGETQYF. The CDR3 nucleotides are TGTGCTAGCAGCCCTGGACTAACCGGCGAGACCCAGTACTTC.

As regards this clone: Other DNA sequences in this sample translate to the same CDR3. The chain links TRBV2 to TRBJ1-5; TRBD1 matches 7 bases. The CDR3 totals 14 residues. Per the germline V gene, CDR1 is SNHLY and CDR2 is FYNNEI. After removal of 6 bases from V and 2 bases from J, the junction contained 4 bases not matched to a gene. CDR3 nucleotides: TGTGCCAGCAGGGTCCAGGGGGGCAATCAGCCCCAGCATTTT. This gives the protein CASRVQGGNQPQHF.